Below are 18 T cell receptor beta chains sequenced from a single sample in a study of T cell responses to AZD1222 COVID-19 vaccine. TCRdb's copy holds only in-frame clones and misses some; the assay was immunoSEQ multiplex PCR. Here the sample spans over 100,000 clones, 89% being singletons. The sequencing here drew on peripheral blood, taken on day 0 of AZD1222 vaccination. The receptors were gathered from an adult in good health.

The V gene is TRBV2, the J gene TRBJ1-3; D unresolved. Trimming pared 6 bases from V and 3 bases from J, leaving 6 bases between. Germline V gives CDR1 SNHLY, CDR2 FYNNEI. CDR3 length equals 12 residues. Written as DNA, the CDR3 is TGTGCCAGCAGGGGGATTGGAAACACCATATATTTT. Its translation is CASRGIGNTIYF. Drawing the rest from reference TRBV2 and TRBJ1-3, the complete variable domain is EPEVTQTPSHQVTQMGQEVILRCVPISNHLYFYWYRQILGQKVEFLVSFYNNEISEKSEIFDDQFSVERPDGSNFTLKIRSTKLEDSAMYFCASRGIGNTIYFGEGSWLTVV.

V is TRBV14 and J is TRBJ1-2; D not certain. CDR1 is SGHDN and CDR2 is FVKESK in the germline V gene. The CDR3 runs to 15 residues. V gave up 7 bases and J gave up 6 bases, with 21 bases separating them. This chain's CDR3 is CASTWDPGSVDGYTF. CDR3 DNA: TGTGCCAGCACCTGGGATCCCGGGAGCGTTGATGGCTACACCTTC.

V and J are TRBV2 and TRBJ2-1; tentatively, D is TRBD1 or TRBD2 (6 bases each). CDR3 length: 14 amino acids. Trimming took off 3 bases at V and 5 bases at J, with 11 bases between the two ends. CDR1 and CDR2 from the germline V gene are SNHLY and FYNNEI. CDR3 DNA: TGTGCCAGCAGTGACTATGGGGGGCACAATGAGCAGTTCTTC. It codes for CASSDYGGHNEQFF. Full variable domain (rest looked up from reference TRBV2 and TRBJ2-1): EPEVTQTPSHQVTQMGQEVILRCVPISNHLYFYWYRQILGQKVEFLVSFYNNEISEKSEIFDDQFSVERPDGSNFTLKIRSTKLEDSAMYFCASSDYGGHNEQFFGPGTRLTVL.

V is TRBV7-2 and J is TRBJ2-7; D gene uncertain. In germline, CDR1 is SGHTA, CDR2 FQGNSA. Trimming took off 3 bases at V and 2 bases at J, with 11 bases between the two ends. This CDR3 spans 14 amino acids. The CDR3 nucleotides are TGTGCCAGCAGCTTCCTTGCGGTAACCTACGAGCAGTACTTC. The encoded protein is CASSFLAVTYEQYF.

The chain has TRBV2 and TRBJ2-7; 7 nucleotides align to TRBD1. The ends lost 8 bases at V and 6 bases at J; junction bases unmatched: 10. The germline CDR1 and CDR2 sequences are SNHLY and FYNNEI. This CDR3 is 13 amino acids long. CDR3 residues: CASLTLTGSEQYF. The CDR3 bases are TGTGCCAGCCTGACTTTGACAGGGAGCGAGCAGTACTTC.

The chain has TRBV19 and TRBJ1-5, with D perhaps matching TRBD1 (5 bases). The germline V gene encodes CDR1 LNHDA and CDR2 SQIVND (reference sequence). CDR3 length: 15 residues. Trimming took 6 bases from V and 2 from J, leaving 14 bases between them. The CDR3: CASRLGARGNQPQHF. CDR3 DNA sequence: TGTGCCAGTAGGCTCGGGGCCCGTGGCAATCAGCCCCAGCATTTT.

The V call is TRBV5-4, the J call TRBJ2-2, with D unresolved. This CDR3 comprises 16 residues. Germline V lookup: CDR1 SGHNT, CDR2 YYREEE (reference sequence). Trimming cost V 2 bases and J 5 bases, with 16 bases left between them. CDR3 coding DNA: TGTGCCAGCAGCTTAGGAGTGAACAGAAATACCGGGGAGCTGTTTTTT. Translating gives CASSLGVNRNTGELFF.

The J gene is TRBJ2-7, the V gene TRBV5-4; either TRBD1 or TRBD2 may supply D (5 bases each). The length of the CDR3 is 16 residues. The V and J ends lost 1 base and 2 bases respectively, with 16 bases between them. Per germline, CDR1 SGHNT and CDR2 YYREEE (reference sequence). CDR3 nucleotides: TGTGCCAGCAGCTTGAAGCTGGGGACGGTGGCCTACGAGCAGTACTTC. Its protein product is CASSLKLGTVAYEQYF.

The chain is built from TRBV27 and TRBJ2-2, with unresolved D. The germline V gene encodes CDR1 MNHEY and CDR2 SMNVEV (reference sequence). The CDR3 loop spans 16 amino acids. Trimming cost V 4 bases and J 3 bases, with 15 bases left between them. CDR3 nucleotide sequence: TGTGCCAGCAGTTCCCGACCATTCCGGGACACCGGGGAGCTGTTTTTT. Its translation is CASSSRPFRDTGELFF.

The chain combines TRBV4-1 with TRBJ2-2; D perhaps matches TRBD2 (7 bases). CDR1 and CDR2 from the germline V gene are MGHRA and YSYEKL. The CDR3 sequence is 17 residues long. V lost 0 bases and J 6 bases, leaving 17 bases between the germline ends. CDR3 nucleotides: TGCGCCAGCAGCCAAGATACGAGTGGGGGGGCATCCGGGGAGCTGTTTTTT. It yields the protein CASSQDTSGGASGELFF.

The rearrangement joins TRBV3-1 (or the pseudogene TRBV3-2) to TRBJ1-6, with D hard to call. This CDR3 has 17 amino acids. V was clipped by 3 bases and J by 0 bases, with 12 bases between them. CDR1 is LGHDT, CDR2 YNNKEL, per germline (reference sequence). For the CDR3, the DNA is TGTGCCAGCAGCCAGATAAGGACCGGCTCCTATAATTCACCCCTCCACTTT. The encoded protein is CASSQIRTGSYNSPLHF.

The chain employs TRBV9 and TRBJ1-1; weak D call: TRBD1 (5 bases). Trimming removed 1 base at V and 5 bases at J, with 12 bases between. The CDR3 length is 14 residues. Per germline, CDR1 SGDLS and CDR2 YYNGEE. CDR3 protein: CASSVSGGATEAFF. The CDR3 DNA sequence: TGTGCCAGCAGCGTATCTGGAGGGGCGACTGAAGCTTTCTTT.

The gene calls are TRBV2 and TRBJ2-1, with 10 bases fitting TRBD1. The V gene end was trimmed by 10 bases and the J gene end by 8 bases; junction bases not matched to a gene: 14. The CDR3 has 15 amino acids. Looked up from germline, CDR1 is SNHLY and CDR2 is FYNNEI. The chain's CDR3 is CATQNRDRGMDEQFF. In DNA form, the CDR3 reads TGTGCCACCCAAAACCGGGACAGGGGTATGGATGAGCAGTTCTTC.

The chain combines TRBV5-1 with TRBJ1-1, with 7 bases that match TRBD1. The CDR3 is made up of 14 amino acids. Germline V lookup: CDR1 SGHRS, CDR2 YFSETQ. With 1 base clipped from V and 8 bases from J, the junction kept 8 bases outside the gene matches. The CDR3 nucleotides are TGCGCCAGCAGCTTGAGACAGGGAGATGGGGAAGCTTTCTTT. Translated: CASSLRQGDGEAFF. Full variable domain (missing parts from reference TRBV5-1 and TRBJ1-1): KAGVTQTPRYLIKTRGQQVTLSCSPISGHRSVSWYQQTPGQGLQFLFEYFSETQRNKGNFPGRFSGRQFSNSRSEMNVSTLELGDSALYLCASSLRQGDGEAFFGQGTRLTVV.

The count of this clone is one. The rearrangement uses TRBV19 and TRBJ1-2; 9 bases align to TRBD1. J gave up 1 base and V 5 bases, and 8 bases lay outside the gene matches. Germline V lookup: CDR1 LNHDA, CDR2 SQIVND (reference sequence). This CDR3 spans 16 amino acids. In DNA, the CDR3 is TGTGCCAGTAGTCGGACAGGGGTATCGGGTAACTATGGCTACACCTTC. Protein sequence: CASSRTGVSGNYGYTF.

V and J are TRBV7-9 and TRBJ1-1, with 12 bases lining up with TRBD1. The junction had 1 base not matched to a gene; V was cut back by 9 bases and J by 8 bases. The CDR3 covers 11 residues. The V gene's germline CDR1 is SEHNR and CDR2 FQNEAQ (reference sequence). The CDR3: CASGTGGEAFF. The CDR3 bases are TGTGCCAGTGGGACAGGGGGCGAAGCTTTCTTT. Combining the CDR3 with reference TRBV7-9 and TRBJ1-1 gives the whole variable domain DTGVSQNPRHKITKRGQNVTFRCDPISEHNRLYWYRQTLGQGPEFLTYFQNEAQLEKSRLLSDRFSAERPKGSFSTLEIQRTEQGDSAMYLCASGTGGEAFFGQGTRLTVV.

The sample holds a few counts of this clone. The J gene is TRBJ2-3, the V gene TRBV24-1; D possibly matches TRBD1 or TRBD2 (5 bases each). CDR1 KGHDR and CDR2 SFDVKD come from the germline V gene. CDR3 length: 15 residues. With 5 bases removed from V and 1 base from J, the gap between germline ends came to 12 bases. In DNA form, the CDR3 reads TGTGCCACCAGTGCGGGTGGGGGAGGCACAGATACGCAGTATTTT. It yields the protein CATSAGGGGTDTQYF.

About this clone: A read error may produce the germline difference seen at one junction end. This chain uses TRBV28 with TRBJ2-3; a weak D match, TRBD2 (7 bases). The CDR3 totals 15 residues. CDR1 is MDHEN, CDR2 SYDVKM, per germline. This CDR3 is CTSSIVGGQVDTQYF. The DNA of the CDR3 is TGTACCAGCAGTATAGTGGGGGGGCAAGTAGATACGCAGTATTTT.